These 29 T cell receptor beta chains originate from one sample sequenced in a study of OX40 agonist ivuxolimab in advanced cancers. The library came from the immunoSEQ multiplex PCR assay. The clones in this table, taken by TCRdb from immuneACCESS, are in-frame only. Not every clone is retained; where verified, under half of the shortfall comes from an unresolved V gene, and the cause of the rest is unknown. In all, the sample holds about 72,000 clones, and 89% of those were seen once. Approximately 2.4% of the sample rests with the top ten. The material sequenced was CD4+ or CD8+ T cells sorted from blood, taken in a trial of the OX40 agonist ivuxolimab. The receptors here all came from an adult with an advanced solid tumor such as melanoma, head and neck, liver or kidney cancer.

This chain links TRBV19 with TRBJ2-7; 12 positions agree with TRBD2. Germline V gives CDR1 LNHDA, CDR2 SQIVND (reference sequence). Trimming removed 5 bases from V and 7 bases from J; junction bases left unmatched: 6. The length of the CDR3 is 14 residues. As DNA, the CDR3 is TGTGCCAGTAGTGCACTAGCGGGAGGCCTGGAGCAGTACTTC. This gives the protein CASSALAGGLEQYF.

The chain carries TRBV28 and TRBJ2-5, with 7 bases identical to TRBD1. The CDR3 extends over 15 amino acids. V was pared by 1 base and J by 1 base, with 3 bases of the junction left unmatched. Per the germline V gene, CDR1 is MDHEN and CDR2 is SYDVKM. CDR3 residues: CASSLFPGGQETQYF. The CDR3 DNA is TGTGCCAGCAGTTTATTCCCAGGGGGCCAAGAGACCCAGTACTTC.

This clone is a singleton in its sample. One end of the junction varies from germline; a read error may be responsible. V is TRBV2 and J is TRBJ1-6, with 8 bases matching TRBD1. The CDR3 consists of 16 residues. Looked up from germline, CDR1 is SNHLY and CDR2 is FYNNEI. The CDR3 is CASSGDRSFYNSPPHF. Written as DNA, the CDR3 is TGTGCCAGCAGTGGGGACAGGTCGTTCTATAATTCACCCCCCCACTTT.

This clone was recorded a few times. The chain is built from TRBV5-1 and TRBJ1-1; TRBD1 might be the D (5 bases). CDR3 length: 15 amino acids. Germline V gene data show CDR1 as SGHRS and CDR2 as YFSETQ. The ends were cut back, 6 bases at V and 2 bases at J, with 17 bases in the middle. The chain's CDR3 is CASTAQAGINTEAFF. CDR3 bases: TGCGCCAGCACCGCTCAGGCAGGGATAAACACTGAAGCTTTCTTT.

The chain uses TRBV28 and TRBJ1-5; D ambiguous. The germline V gene encodes CDR1 MDHEN and CDR2 SYDVKM. The CDR3 runs 16 residues. The V end was cut by 8 bases, the J end by 6 bases, with 23 bases between. CDR3 bases: TGTGCCAGCCTCCCCCTGGCCGGGAGTCATGGTCAGCCCCAGCATTTT. Translating it yields CASLPLAGSHGQPQHF.

The sample holds a few counts of this clone. The chain couples TRBV6-5 to TRBJ1-2, with D unclear. The V gene's germline CDR1 is MNHEY and CDR2 SVGAGI. The CDR3 consists of 9 residues. V was cut by 11 bases and J by 10 bases, with 11 bases left in between. The CDR3 DNA reads as TGTGCCGCCAGAAGGGACTACACCTTC. This gives the protein CAARRDYTF.

J is TRBJ2-2 and V is TRBV18; 9 bases fit TRBD1. Germline loops: CDR1 KGHSH, CDR2 LQKENI. V shed 3 bases, J shed 5 bases, and the junction held 7 bases outside the gene matches. This CDR3 has 16 amino acids. As DNA, the CDR3 is TGTGCCAGCTCACCCGCTTCGACAGGGGGGACCGGGGAGCTGTTTTTT. This encodes CASSPASTGGTGELFF.

The chain couples TRBV10-1 to TRBJ2-6; D ambiguous. The CDR3 covers 16 residues. Germline V gene data show CDR1 as WNHNN and CDR2 as SYGVQD (reference sequence). With 0 bases removed from V and 2 bases from J, the gap between germline ends came to 8 bases. The CDR3 coding sequence is TGCGCCAGCAGTGAGTCTAGGGCGACTGGGGCCAACGTCCTGACTTTC. Translation gives CASSESRATGANVLTF.

This chain connects TRBV6-4 to TRBJ2-7; D might be TRBD1 (5 bases). The CDR3 is made up of 12 amino acids. CDR1 MRHNA and CDR2 SNTAGT come from the germline V gene. The V end lost 2 bases, the J end lost 7 bases, and 9 bases lay between the germline ends. In DNA form, the CDR3 reads TGTGCCAGCAGTGACCGCCAGGGAGAGCAGTACTTC. Its translation: CASSDRQGEQYF.

The genes are TRBV5-4 and TRBJ2-7, with D perhaps TRBD2 (6 bases). The V end was cut by 2 bases, the J end by 0 bases, with 12 bases between. Germline CDR1 reads SGHNT; CDR2 reads YYREEE (reference sequence). There are 15 residues in the CDR3. The CDR3 is CASSFPGVGSYEQYF. Written as DNA, the CDR3 is TGTGCCAGCAGCTTTCCGGGAGTGGGCTCCTACGAGCAGTACTTC.

The chain's CDR3 is CASFSPGQHEKLFF. Written as DNA, the CDR3 is TGTGCCAGCTTTTCTCCGGGACAGCATGAAAAACTGTTTTTT. This chain connects TRBV28 to TRBJ1-4; 7 positions agree with TRBD1. The germline V gene encodes CDR1 MDHEN and CDR2 SYDVKM. With 8 bases clipped from V and 6 bases from J, the junction kept 9 bases outside the gene matches. The CDR3 is 14 residues long.

For this clone: The junction departs from germline at one end; a sequencing error may be responsible. The rearrangement joins TRBV29-1 to TRBJ2-1; 9 bases agree with TRBD2. This CDR3 region has 13 residues. CDR1 SQVTM and CDR2 ANQGSEA come from the germline V gene. In DNA form, the CDR3 reads TGCAGCGTTAAACTAGCGGGTTTAAATGAGCAGCTCTTC. Amino acids: CSVKLAGLNEQLF.

This clone was seen once. The rearrangement links TRBV5-4 to TRBJ1-5; the match to TRBD1 covers 9 bases. Germline loops: CDR1 SGHNT, CDR2 YYREEE (reference sequence). With 0 bases clipped from V and 2 bases from J, the junction kept 0 bases outside the gene matches. The CDR3 is 15 amino acids. The CDR3 is CASSLGTGGNQPQHF. DNA for the CDR3: TGTGCCAGCAGCTTGGGGACAGGGGGCAATCAGCCCCAGCATTTT.

The chain uses TRBV5-5 and TRBJ2-6; D is ambiguous. CDR1 and CDR2 from the germline V gene are SGHKS and YYEKEE (reference sequence). The V end lost 1 base, the J end lost 0 bases, and 5 bases lay between the germline ends. This CDR3 is 15 amino acids long. The CDR3 coding sequence is TGTGCCAGCAGCTTGAGGTTCTCTGGGGCCAACGTCCTGACTTTC. Translating it yields CASSLRFSGANVLTF.

This rearrangement joins TRBV7-2 to TRBJ2-2; 14 positions match TRBD2. With V trimmed by 2 bases and J by 7 bases, 6 bases remained unmatched. The CDR3 consists of 17 residues. Looked up from germline, CDR1 is SGHTA and CDR2 is FQGNSA. CDR3 amino acids: CASSLSGLAGVNGELFF. For the CDR3, the DNA is TGTGCCAGCAGCTTATCGGGACTAGCGGGGGTTAACGGGGAGCTGTTTTTT. The entire variable domain, with the rest obtained from reference TRBV7-2 and TRBJ2-2, is as follows: GAGVSQSPSNKVTEKGKDVELRCDPISGHTALYWYRQSLGQGLEFLIYFQGNSAPDKSGLPSDRFSAERTGGSVSTLTIQRTQQEDSAVYLCASSLSGLAGVNGELFFGEGSRLTVL.

The chain uses TRBV2 and TRBJ1-1; D call uncertain. Germline V gene lookup returns CDR1 SNHLY and CDR2 FYNNEI. V was shortened by 5 bases and J by 1 base, with 8 bases between the two germline ends. This CDR3 is built from 13 residues. The CDR3 loop reads CASSLESNTEAFF. The CDR3 bases are TGTGCCAGCAGTCTCGAATCGAACACTGAAGCTTTCTTT.

V is TRBV6-5 and J is TRBJ1-1; 11 nucleotides agree with TRBD1. Germline loops: CDR1 MNHEY, CDR2 SVGAGI. V dropped 7 bases and J dropped 11; count of bases not matched to a gene: 9. The CDR3 length is 13 residues. The CDR3 region has the DNA TGTGCCAGCAAGAGGGGGGGACAGGGGGAGGCTTTCTTT. It encodes CASKRGGQGEAFF.

About this clone: Its ends do not fully match the called genes, so a read error is possible. The chain combines TRBV7-7 with TRBJ2-5; maybe TRBD2 (6 bases). The CDR3 contains 13 residues. The germline gives CDR1 SSHAT, CDR2 FNYEAQ (reference sequence). The CDR3 nucleotides are TGTGCTAGCAGCTTTAGCGGCCGGGAGACCCAGTACTTC. The encoded protein is CASSFSGRETQYF.

V gene TRBV2 combines with J gene TRBJ2-3; tentative D call: TRBD1 (6 bases). This CDR3 comprises 15 residues. CDR1 is SNHLY and CDR2 is FYNNEI in the germline V gene. Trimming stripped 6 bases from V and 1 base from J, with 14 bases between. CDR3 region: CASRGGGGRTDTQYF. CDR3 coding DNA: TGTGCCAGCAGAGGGGGTGGGGGACGCACAGATACGCAGTATTTT.

V gene TRBV5-1 combines with J gene TRBJ2-2, with 10 bases matching TRBD1. CDR3 length equals 15 residues. V dropped 4 bases and J dropped 6; count of bases not matched to a gene: 6. Germline V lookup: CDR1 SGHRS, CDR2 YFSETQ. In DNA form, the CDR3 reads TGCGCCAGCAGCCAGACAGGGGGCGCCTCCGGGGAGCTGTTTTTT. This encodes CASSQTGGASGELFF.

This clone was observed once. The chain combines TRBV7-2 with TRBJ1-2; 7 bases fit TRBD1. The CDR3 extends over 18 amino acids. The ends lost 1 base at V and 1 base at J; junction bases unmatched: 12. The V gene's germline CDR1 is SGHTA and CDR2 FQGNSA. The CDR3 DNA reads as TGTGCCAGCAGCTTAGACCTCTACAGGGGTCTCCTTAACTATGGCTACACCTTC. This translates into CASSLDLYRGLLNYGYTF.

This chain connects TRBV28 to TRBJ1-5; 10 bases fit TRBD1. The CDR3 totals 20 residues. Germline values: CDR1 MDHEN, CDR2 SYDVKM. J gave up 0 bases and V 4 bases, and 15 bases lay outside the gene matches. The CDR3 spells CASSSTTRDRGAYSNQPQHF. CDR3 nucleotides: TGTGCCAGCAGTTCTACCACCCGGGACAGGGGCGCCTATAGCAATCAGCCCCAGCATTTT.

The rearrangement joins TRBV19 to TRBJ1-2; 7 bases fit TRBD1. The germline V gene has CDR1 LNHDA and CDR2 SQIVND (reference sequence). The CDR3 spans 15 residues. V shed 5 bases and J 0 bases; nucleotides not matched to a gene: 6. The CDR3 sequence is CASSARDSANYGYTF. CDR3 DNA sequence: TGTGCCAGTAGTGCACGGGACAGTGCTAACTATGGCTACACCTTC.

This chain connects TRBV6-1 to TRBJ1-4; D may be TRBD1 (5 bases). The V end lost 9 bases, the J end lost 7 bases, and 9 bases lay between the germline ends. This CDR3 is 11 amino acids long. Germline V gene sequence: CDR1 MNHNS, CDR2 SASEGT. CDR3 nucleotide sequence: TGTGCCAGTGGGACCAGTGAAAAACTGTTTTTT. The encoded protein is CASGTSEKLFF.

V is TRBV19 and J is TRBJ1-1, with D perhaps matching TRBD1 (5 bases). The CDR3 totals 15 residues. The V gene lost 3 bases and the J gene lost 4 bases, with 15 bases spanning the gap. CDR1 and CDR2 from the germline V gene are LNHDA and SQIVND (reference sequence). The CDR3 DNA follows: TGTGCCAGTAGTATTGGTGGGGGGGTGAGCACTGAAGCTTTCTTT. Protein product: CASSIGGGVSTEAFF.

This clone was found once. This sample includes further DNA sequences coding for the same CDR3. V and J are TRBV2 and TRBJ2-5; 11 bases match TRBD1. V shed 4 bases and J 5 bases; nucleotides not matched to a gene: 0. Germline V gene sequence: CDR1 SNHLY, CDR2 FYNNEI. The CDR3 totals 13 residues. The CDR3 coding sequence is TGTGCCAGCAGTGGGACAGGGGGCGAGACCCAGTACTTC. This gives the protein CASSGTGGETQYF.

This clone appeared a single time. V usage is TRBV4-1 and J usage is TRBJ1-2; the D gene is possibly TRBD1 (5 bases). This CDR3 region has 16 residues. Germline V lookup: CDR1 MGHRA, CDR2 YSYEKL. V lost 1 base and J 5 bases, leaving 17 bases between the germline ends. The CDR3 DNA follows: TGCGCCAGCAGCCAAGTCGTCGTCAGGGAAGGATATGGCTACACCTTC. Its protein product is CASSQVVVREGYGYTF.

The rearrangement joins TRBV7-2 to TRBJ2-2; D remains unclear. Between the trimmed V and J ends, which lost 5 bases and 2 bases, there was a span of 9 bases. Germline lookup yields CDR1 SGHTA and CDR2 FQGNSA. The CDR3 covers 14 residues. CDR3 residues: CASSVVVNTGELFF. CDR3 nucleotide sequence: TGTGCCAGCAGCGTAGTGGTCAACACCGGGGAGCTGTTTTTT.

V is TRBV5-1 and J is TRBJ1-1, with D possibly TRBD1 on 5 matching bases. Germline V gene data show CDR1 as SGHRS and CDR2 as YFSETQ. V was pared by 1 base and J by 2 bases, with 9 bases between. The CDR3 totals 14 residues. CDR3 sequence (DNA): TGCGCCAGCAGCTTGCAGGGTACCAACACTGAAGCTTTCTTT. Translating it yields CASSLQGTNTEAFF.